This T cell receptor beta chain was sequenced for a study of blood T cell repertoires in COVID-19. Overall study context: Italy, Spain and the United States were the sources of the convalescent and acute COVID-19 samples.

In the authors' workflow: Reference gene primer amplification in the assay estimated nucleated cell counts. Measured with immunoSEQ multiplex PCR; TCRdb has only the in-frame clones, and not every one. The DNA gave D and trimming, while V, J and clone size come from that table. The table includes about 150,000 clones, around 84% detected once. CDR1 and CDR2 (germline): LNHDA, SQIVND (reference sequence). Trimming cost V 1 base and J 8 bases; bases outside gene matches: 12. CDR3 length: 17 amino acids. The chain recombines TRBV19 with TRBJ2-1, with 9 bases aligning to TRBD2. The TCR sequence derives from a woman between 50 and 59 years old with acute or convalescent COVID-19. Sequences were obtained from peripheral blood. The CDR3 nucleotides read TGTGCCAGTAGTATAGTAGGCGGGGGGGCCGGGGAACATGAGCAGTTCTTC. The encoded protein is CASSIVGGGAGEHEQFF.